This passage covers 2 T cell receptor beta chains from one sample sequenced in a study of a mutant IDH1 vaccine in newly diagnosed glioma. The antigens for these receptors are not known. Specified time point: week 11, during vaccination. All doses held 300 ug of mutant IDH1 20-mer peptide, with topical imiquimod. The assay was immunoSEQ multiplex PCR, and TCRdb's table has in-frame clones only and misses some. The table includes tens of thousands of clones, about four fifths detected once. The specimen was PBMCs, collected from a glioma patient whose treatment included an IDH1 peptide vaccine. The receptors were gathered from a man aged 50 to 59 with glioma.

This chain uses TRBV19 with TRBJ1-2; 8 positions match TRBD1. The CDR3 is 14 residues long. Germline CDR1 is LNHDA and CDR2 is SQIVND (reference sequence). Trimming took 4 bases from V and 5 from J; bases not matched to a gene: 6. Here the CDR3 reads CASSTQGARYGYTF. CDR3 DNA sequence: TGTGCCAGTAGTACGCAGGGGGCGCGTTATGGCTACACCTTC.

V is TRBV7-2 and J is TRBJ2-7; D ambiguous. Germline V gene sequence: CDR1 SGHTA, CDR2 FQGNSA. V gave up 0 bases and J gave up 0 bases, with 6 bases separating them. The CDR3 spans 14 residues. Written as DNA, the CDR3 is TGTGCCAGCAGCTTAGCCGGCAGCTCCTACGAGCAGTACTTC. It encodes CASSLAGSSYEQYF. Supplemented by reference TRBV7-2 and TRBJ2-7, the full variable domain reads GAGVSQSPSNKVTEKGKDVELRCDPISGHTALYWYRQSLGQGLEFLIYFQGNSAPDKSGLPSDRFSAERTGGSVSTLTIQRTQQEDSAVYLCASSLAGSSYEQYFGPGTRLTVT.